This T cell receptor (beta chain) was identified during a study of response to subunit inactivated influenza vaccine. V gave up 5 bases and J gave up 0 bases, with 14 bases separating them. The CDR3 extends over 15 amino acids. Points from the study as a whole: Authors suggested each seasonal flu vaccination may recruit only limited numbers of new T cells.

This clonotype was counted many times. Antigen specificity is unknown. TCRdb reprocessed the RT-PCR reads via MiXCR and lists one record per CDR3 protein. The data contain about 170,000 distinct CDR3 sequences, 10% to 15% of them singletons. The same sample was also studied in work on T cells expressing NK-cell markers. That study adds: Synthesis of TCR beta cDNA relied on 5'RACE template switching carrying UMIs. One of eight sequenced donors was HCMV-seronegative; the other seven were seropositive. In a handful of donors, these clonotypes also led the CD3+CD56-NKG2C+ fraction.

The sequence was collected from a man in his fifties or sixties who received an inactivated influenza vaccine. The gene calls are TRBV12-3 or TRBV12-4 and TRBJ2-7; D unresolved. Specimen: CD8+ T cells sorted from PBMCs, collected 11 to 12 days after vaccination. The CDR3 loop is CASSTPDGSSYEQYF. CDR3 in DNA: TGTGCCAGCAGTACCCCGGACGGATCCTCCTACGAGCAGTACTTC.